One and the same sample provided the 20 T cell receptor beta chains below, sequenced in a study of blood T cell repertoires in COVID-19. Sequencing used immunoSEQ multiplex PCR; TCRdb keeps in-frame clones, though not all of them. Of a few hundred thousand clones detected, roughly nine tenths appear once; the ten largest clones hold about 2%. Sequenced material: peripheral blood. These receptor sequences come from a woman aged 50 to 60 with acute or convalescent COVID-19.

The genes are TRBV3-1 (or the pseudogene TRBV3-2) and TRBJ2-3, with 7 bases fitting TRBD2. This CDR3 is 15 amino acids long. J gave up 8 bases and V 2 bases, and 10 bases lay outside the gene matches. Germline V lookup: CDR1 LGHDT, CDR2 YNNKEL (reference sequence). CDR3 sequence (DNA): TGTGCCAGCAGCCAATCCGGACTAGGCCTCCGTACGCAGTATTTT. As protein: CASSQSGLGLRTQYF.

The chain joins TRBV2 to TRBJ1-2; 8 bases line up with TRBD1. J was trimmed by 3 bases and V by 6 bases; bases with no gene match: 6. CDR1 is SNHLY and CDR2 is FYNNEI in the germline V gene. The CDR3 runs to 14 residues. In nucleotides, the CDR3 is TGTGCCAGCAGGGCCGGGACAGGTGACTATGGCTACACCTTC. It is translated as CASRAGTGDYGYTF.

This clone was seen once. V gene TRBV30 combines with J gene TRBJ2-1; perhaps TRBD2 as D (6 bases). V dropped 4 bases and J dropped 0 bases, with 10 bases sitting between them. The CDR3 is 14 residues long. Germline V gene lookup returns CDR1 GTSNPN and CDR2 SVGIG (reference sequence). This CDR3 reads CAWIGGVSYNEQFF. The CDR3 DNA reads TGTGCCTGGATCGGAGGGGTCTCCTACAATGAGCAGTTCTTC.

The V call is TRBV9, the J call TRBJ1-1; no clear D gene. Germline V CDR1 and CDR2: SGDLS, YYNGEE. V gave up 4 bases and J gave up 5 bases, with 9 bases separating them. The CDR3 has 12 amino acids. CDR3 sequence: CASSTGVTEAFF. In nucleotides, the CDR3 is TGTGCCAGCAGCACCGGGGTAACTGAAGCTTTCTTT. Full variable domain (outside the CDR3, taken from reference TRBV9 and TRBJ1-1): DSGVTQTPKHLITATGQRVTLRCSPRSGDLSVYWYQQSLDQGLQFLIQYYNGEERAKGNILERFSAQQFPDLHSELNLSSLELGDSALYFCASSTGVTEAFFGQGTRLTVV.

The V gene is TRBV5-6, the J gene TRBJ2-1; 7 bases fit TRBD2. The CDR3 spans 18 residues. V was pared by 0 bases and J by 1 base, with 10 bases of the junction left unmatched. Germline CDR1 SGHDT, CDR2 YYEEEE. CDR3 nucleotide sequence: TGTGCCAGCAGCTTGGCCCGCCTGGCGGGAGTGTCCTACAATGAGCAGTTCTTC. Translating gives CASSLARLAGVSYNEQFF.

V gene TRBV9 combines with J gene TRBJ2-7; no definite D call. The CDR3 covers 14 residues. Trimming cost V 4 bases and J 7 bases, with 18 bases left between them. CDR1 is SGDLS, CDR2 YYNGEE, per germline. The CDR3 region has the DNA TGTGCCAGCAGCCCCTCCGGTAGTTCTCGAGAGCAGTACTTC. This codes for CASSPSGSSREQYF.

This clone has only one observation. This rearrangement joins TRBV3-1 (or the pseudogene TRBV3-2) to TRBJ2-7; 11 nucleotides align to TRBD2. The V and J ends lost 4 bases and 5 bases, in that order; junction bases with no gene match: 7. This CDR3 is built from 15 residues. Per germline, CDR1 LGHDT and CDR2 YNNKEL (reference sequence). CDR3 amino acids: CASSLTSGTKNEQYF. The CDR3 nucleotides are TGTGCCAGCAGCCTGACTAGCGGGACTAAAAACGAGCAGTACTTC.

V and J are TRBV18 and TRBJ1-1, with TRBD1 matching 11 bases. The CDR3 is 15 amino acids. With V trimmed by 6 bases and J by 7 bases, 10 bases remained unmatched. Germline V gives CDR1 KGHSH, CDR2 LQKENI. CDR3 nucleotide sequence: TGTGCCAGCTCCCCCTTGGGACAGGGGGTGGGTGAAGCTTTCTTT. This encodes CASSPLGQGVGEAFF.

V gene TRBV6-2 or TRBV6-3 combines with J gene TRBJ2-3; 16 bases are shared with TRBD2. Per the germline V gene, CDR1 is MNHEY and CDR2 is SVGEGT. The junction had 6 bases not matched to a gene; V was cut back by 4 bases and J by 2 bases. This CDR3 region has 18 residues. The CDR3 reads CASSSGLAGGPLTDTQYF. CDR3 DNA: TGTGCCAGCAGTTCGGGACTAGCGGGAGGGCCCCTCACAGATACGCAGTATTTT.

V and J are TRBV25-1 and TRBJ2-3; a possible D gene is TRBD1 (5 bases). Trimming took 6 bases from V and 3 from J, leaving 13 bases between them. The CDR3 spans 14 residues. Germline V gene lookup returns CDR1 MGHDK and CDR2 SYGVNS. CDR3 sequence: CASRSRVVTDTQYF. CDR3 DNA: TGTGCCAGCAGGAGCAGGGTTGTTACAGATACGCAGTATTTT.

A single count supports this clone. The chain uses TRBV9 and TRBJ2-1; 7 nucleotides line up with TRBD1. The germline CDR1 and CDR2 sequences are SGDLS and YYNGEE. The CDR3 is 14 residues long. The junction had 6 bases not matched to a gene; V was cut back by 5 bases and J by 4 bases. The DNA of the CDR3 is TGTGCCAGCAGTTTAGGACAGGCTTACAATGAGCAGTTCTTC. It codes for CASSLGQAYNEQFF.

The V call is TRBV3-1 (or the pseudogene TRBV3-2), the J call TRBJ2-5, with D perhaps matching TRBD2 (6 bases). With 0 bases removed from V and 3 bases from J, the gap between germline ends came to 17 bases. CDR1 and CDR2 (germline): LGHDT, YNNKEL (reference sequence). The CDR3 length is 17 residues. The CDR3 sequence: CASSQDRTPGGKETQYF. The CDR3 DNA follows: TGTGCCAGCAGCCAAGACAGAACCCCTGGGGGGAAAGAGACCCAGTACTTC.

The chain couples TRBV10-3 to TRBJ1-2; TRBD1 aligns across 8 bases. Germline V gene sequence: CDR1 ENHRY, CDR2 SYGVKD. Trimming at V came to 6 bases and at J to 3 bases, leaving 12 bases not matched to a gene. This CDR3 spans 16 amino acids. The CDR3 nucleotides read TGTGCCATCAGCCTAGTACCAGGGGGCGCGGACTATGGCTACACCTTC. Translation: CAISLVPGGADYGYTF.

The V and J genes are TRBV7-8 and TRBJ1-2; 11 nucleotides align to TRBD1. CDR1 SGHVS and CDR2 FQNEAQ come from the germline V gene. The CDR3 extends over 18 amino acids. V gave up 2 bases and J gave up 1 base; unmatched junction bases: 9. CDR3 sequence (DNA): TGTGCCAGCAGCTTAAGCCCGGGACAGGGGGACCTTAACTATGGCTACACCTTC. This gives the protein CASSLSPGQGDLNYGYTF.

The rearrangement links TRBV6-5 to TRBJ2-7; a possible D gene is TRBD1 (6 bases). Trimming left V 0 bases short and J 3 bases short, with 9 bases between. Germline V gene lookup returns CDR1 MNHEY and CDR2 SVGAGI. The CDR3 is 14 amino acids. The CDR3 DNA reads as TGTGCCAGCAGTTACTCGGGACACCTCTACGAGCAGTACTTC. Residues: CASSYSGHLYEQYF.

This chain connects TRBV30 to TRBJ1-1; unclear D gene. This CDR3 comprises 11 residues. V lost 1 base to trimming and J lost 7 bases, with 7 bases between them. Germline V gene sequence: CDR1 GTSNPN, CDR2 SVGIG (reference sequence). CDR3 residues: CAWSGGLEAFF. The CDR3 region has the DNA TGTGCCTGGAGTGGCGGCCTTGAAGCTTTCTTT.

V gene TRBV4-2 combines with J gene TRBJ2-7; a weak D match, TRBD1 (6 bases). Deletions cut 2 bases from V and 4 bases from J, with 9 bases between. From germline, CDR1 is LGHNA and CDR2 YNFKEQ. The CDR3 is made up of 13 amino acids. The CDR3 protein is CASSQFTGYEQYF. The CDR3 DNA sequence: TGTGCCAGCAGCCAATTTACAGGGTACGAGCAGTACTTC.

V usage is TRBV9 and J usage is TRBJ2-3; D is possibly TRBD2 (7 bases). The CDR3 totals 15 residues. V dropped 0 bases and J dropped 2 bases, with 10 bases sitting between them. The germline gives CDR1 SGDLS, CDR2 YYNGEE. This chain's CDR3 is CASSVEGGHTDTQYF. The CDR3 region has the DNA TGTGCCAGCAGCGTAGAGGGGGGGCACACAGATACGCAGTATTTT.

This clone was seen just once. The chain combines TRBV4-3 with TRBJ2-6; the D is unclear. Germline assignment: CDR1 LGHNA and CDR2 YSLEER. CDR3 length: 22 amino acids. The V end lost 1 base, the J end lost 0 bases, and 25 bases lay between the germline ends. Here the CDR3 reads CASSQVPSVNQDFTSGANVLTF. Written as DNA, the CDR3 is TGCGCCAGCAGCCAAGTTCCCAGCGTAAACCAAGACTTCACCTCTGGGGCCAACGTCCTGACTTTC.

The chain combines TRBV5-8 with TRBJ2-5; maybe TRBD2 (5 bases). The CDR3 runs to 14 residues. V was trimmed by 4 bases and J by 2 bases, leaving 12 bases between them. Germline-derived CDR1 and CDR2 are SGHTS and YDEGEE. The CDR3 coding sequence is TGTGCCAGCAGCGTTGGAACGGGGCAAGAGACCCAGTACTTC. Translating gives CASSVGTGQETQYF.